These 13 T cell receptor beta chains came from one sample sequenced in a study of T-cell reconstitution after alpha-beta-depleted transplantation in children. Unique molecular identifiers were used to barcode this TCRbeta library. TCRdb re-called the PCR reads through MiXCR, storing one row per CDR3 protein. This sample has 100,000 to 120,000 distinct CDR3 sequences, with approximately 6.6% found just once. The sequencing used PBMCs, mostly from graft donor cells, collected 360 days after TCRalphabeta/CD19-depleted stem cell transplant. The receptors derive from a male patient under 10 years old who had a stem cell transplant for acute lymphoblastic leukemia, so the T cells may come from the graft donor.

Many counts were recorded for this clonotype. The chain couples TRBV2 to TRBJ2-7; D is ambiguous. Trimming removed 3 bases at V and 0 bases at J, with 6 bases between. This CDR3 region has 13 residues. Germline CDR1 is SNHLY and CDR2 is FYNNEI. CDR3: CASSEAPSYEQYF. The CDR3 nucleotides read TGTGCCAGCAGTGAGGCTCCCTCCTACGAGCAGTACTTC.

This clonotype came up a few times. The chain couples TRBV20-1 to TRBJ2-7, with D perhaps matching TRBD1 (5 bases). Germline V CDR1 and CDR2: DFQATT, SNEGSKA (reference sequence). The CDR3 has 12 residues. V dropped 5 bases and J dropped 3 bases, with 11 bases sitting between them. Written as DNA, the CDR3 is TGCAGTGCTGCAGGGTCACGCTACGAGCAGTACTTC. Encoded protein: CSAAGSRYEQYF.

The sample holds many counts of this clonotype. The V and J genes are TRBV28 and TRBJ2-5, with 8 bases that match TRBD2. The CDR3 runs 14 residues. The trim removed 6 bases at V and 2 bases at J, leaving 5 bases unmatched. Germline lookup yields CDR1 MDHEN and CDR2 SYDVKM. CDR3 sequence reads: CASSPTSEQETQYF. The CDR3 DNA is TGTGCCAGCAGCCCGACTAGCGAGCAAGAGACCCAGTACTTC.

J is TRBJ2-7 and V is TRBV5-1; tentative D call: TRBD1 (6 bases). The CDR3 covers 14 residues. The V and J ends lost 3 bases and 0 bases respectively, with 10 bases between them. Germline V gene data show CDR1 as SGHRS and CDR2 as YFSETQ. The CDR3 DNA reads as TGCGCCAGCAGCTCAGGGGACCGCTCCTACGAGCAGTACTTC. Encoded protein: CASSSGDRSYEQYF. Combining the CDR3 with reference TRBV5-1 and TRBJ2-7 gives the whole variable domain KAGVTQTPRYLIKTRGQQVTLSCSPISGHRSVSWYQQTPGQGLQFLFEYFSETQRNKGNFPGRFSGRQFSNSRSEMNVSTLELGDSALYLCASSSGDRSYEQYFGPGTRLTVT.

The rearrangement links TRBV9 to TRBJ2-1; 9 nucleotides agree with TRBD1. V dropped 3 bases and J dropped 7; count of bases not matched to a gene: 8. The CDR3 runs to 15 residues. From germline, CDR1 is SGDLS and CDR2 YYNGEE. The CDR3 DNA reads TGTGCCAGCAGCGGGGGGGACAGGGTTAGAAATGAGCAGTTCTTC. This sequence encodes CASSGGDRVRNEQFF.

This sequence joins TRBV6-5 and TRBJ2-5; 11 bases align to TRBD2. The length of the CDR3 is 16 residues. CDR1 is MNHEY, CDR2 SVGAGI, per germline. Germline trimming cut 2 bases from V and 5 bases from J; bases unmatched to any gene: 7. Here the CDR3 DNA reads TGTGCCAGCAGTTACCTTACTAGCGGGAGTAGGGAGACCCAGTACTTC. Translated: CASSYLTSGSRETQYF.

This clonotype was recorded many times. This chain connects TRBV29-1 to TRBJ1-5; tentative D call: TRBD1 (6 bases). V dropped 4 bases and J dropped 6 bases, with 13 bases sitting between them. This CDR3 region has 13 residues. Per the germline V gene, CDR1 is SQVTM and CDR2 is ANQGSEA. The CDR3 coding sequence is TGCAGCGTTGGGGGGGACAAGAGTCAGCCCCAGCATTTT. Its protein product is CSVGGDKSQPQHF.

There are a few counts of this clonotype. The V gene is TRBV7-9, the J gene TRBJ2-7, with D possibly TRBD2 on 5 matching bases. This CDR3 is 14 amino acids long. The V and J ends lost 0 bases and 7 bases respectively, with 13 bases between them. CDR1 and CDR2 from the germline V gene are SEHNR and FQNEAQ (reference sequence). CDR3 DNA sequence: TGTGCCAGCAGCTTAGCGGGTGCGGGTGGGGAGCAGTACTTC. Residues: CASSLAGAGGEQYF.

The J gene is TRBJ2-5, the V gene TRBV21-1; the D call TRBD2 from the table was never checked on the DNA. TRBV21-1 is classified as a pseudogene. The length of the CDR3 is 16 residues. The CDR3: CASSKVLSGSFETQYF. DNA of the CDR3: TGTGCCAGCAGCAAAGTTCTCAGCGGGAGCTTTGAGACCCAGTACTTC.

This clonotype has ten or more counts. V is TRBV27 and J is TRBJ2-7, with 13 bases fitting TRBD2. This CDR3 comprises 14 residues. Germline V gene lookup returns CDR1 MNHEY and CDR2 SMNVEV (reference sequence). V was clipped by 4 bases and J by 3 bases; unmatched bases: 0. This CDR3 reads CASSWTSGSYEQYF. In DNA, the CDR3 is TGTGCCAGCAGTTGGACTAGCGGGAGCTACGAGCAGTACTTC.

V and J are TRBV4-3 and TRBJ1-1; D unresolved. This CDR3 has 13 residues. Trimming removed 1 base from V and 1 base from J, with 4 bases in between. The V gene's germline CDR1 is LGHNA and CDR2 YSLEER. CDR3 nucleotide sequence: TGCGCCAGCAGCCAAGGGGCGAACACTGAAGCTTTCTTT. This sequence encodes CASSQGANTEAFF.

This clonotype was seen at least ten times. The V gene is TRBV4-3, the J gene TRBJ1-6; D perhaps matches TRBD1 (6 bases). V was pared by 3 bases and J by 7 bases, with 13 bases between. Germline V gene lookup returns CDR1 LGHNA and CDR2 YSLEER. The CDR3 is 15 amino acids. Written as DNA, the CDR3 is TGCGCCAGCAGCCACGGACACAGGGAAAATTCACCCCTCCACTTT. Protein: CASSHGHRENSPLHF.

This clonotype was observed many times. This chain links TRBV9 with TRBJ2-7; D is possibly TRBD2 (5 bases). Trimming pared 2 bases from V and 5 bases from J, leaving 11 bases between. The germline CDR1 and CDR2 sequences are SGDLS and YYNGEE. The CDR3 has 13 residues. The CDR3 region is CASSVGGGNEQYF. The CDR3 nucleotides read TGTGCCAGCAGCGTGGGTGGAGGCAACGAGCAGTACTTC.